The 22 T cell receptor beta chains in this list originate from one sample, sequenced in a study of blood T cell repertoires in COVID-19. TCRdb's table, derived via immunoSEQ multiplex PCR, lists solely in-frame clones and lacks some. The sample has about 100,000 clones; less than 90% are singletons. Sequenced input: peripheral blood. These receptors came from a man aged 30 to 45 in a cohort sampled during active COVID-19.

V and J are TRBV10-2 and TRBJ2-1, with D perhaps matching TRBD2 (5 bases). The germline V and J ends were trimmed by 7 bases and 6 bases, with 13 bases remaining between them. Germline CDR1 is WSHSY and CDR2 is SAAADI. The CDR3 contains 13 residues. The CDR3 coding sequence is TGCGCCAGCACTCAACTAGATCGCAATGAGCAGTTCTTC. This codes for CASTQLDRNEQFF.

This clone was seen only once. The V and J genes are TRBV7-9 and TRBJ2-2, with TRBD2 as a possible D gene (7 bases). Trimming took 5 bases from V and 8 from J, leaving 27 bases between them. The CDR3 extends over 18 amino acids. From germline, CDR1 is SEHNR and CDR2 FQNEAQ (reference sequence). The CDR3, as DNA: TGTGCCAGCAGCCCCAGTGGGGCGGGGGCCCCGGCTTTAGGGGAGCTGTTTTTT. It specifies CASSPSGAGAPALGELFF.

This chain joins TRBV3-1 (or the pseudogene TRBV3-2) and TRBJ1-2; no reliable D call. The germline V and J ends were trimmed by 1 base and 8 bases, with 17 bases remaining between them. In germline, CDR1 is LGHDT, CDR2 YNNKEL (reference sequence). The CDR3 loop spans 15 amino acids. The CDR3 loop reads CASSQAYSLRGGYTF. For the CDR3, the DNA is TGTGCCAGCAGCCAAGCTTACAGCCTTCGAGGGGGCTACACCTTC.

The table lists this clone with a count of one. The genes are TRBV18 and TRBJ2-5; perhaps TRBD2 as D (6 bases). Germline CDR1 KGHSH, CDR2 LQKENI. The CDR3 is 13 residues long. Trimming took 2 bases from V and 5 from J, leaving 9 bases between them. As DNA, the CDR3 is TGTGCCAGCTCACCATTAGGGAGGGAGACCCAGTACTTC. Translated, it gives CASSPLGRETQYF.

The rearrangement uses TRBV18 and TRBJ2-1; D ambiguous. In germline, CDR1 is KGHSH, CDR2 LQKENI. V was pared by 2 bases and J by 0 bases, with 8 bases between. CDR3 length equals 15 residues. The CDR3 DNA is TGTGCCAGCTCACCAGGGCCCGGCTCCTACAATGAGCAGTTCTTC. Its translation is CASSPGPGSYNEQFF.

The chain recombines TRBV6-5 with TRBJ1-6; 8 bases agree with TRBD1. This CDR3 has 14 amino acids. Per germline, CDR1 MNHEY and CDR2 SVGAGI. With 6 bases clipped from V and 7 bases from J, the junction kept 5 bases outside the gene matches. The CDR3 loop is CASRTQGVNSPLHF. DNA for the CDR3: TGTGCCAGCAGGACACAGGGGGTAAATTCACCCCTCCACTTT.

The chain carries TRBV12-3 or TRBV12-4 and TRBJ2-3; D remains ambiguous. V was shortened by 1 base and J by 3 bases, with 5 bases between the two germline ends. The CDR3 has 13 amino acids. The CDR3 bases are TGTGCCAGCAGTTTAGTGGCTACAGATACGCAGTATTTT. Protein: CASSLVATDTQYF.

This clone was found many times. This rearrangement joins TRBV6-2 or TRBV6-3 to TRBJ1-1; D gene uncertain. V was trimmed by 3 bases and J by 5 bases, leaving 22 bases between them. The germline V gene has CDR1 MNHEY and CDR2 SVGEGT. The CDR3 loop spans 17 amino acids. In nucleotides, the CDR3 is TGTGCCAGCAGTTATGCGGGTTTGAGGGCCGGGAGGACTGAAGCTTTCTTT. Translation: CASSYAGLRAGRTEAFF.

The chain is built from TRBV19 and TRBJ2-5, with 9 bases that match TRBD1. Germline trimming cut 8 bases from V and 4 bases from J; bases unmatched to any gene: 5. The CDR3 totals 13 residues. Germline V gives CDR1 LNHDA, CDR2 SQIVND (reference sequence). The CDR3 is CASGGQGRETQYF. Written as DNA, the CDR3 is TGTGCCAGTGGGGGACAGGGCAGAGAGACCCAGTACTTC.

This chain connects TRBV2 to TRBJ1-2, with 7 bases aligning to TRBD1. The junction had 5 bases not matched to a gene; V was cut back by 0 bases and J by 4 bases. The CDR3 length is 15 residues. Germline values: CDR1 SNHLY, CDR2 FYNNEI. CDR3 in amino acids: CASSEAPGQRYGYTF. CDR3 bases: TGTGCCAGCAGTGAAGCGCCGGGACAGCGCTATGGCTACACCTTC.

This sequence joins TRBV7-2 and TRBJ2-1, with 10 bases identical to TRBD1. This CDR3 region has 16 residues. Germline V lookup: CDR1 SGHTA, CDR2 FQGNSA. The ends lost 3 bases at V and 7 bases at J; junction bases unmatched: 9. CDR3 residues: CASSFPDRGLRNEQFF. The CDR3, as DNA: TGTGCCAGCAGCTTCCCCGACAGGGGGCTAAGGAATGAGCAGTTCTTC.

In its sample, this clone was seen a few times. The J gene is TRBJ2-1, the V gene TRBV6-4; the match to TRBD1 covers 9 bases. From germline, CDR1 is MRHNA and CDR2 SNTAGT. The ends lost 3 bases at V and 5 bases at J; junction bases unmatched: 5. The CDR3 contains 15 residues. The CDR3 DNA is TGTGCCAGCAGTGAGGAGACAGGGGGGCACAATGAGCAGTTCTTC. Encoded protein: CASSEETGGHNEQFF.

This chain connects TRBV10-3 to TRBJ2-7; 9 bases map to TRBD1. CDR3 length: 12 amino acids. After removal of 6 bases from V and 6 bases from J, the junction contained 3 bases not matched to a gene. Germline V gene sequence: CDR1 ENHRY, CDR2 SYGVKD. The DNA for the CDR3 is TGTGCCATCAGCGACAGGGGGTCCGAGCAGTACTTC. It translates to CAISDRGSEQYF.

This clone was counted once. This chain links TRBV10-3 with TRBJ2-3; the match to TRBD2 covers 7 bases. The CDR3 contains 17 residues. With V trimmed by 8 bases and J by 0 bases, 14 bases remained unmatched. CDR1 and CDR2 from the germline V gene are ENHRY and SYGVKD. In DNA form, the CDR3 reads TGTGCCATCCGGGACTTAGCGGGTGGGGGGAGCACAGATACGCAGTATTTT. Protein: CAIRDLAGGGSTDTQYF.

The chain is built from TRBV27 and TRBJ1-5; D uncertain. This CDR3 contains 15 residues. In germline, CDR1 is MNHEY, CDR2 SMNVEV (reference sequence). Trimming stripped 4 bases from V and 6 bases from J, with 16 bases between. CDR3 in DNA: TGTGCCAGCAGTTCTGTTCTGGGCGCGGGTCAGCCCCAGCATTTT. Its protein product is CASSSVLGAGQPQHF.

Regarding this clone: Other nucleotide sequences in the sample specify the same CDR3. The chain employs TRBV30 and TRBJ1-1; D remains ambiguous. CDR1 and CDR2 (germline): GTSNPN, SVGIG (reference sequence). Trimming left V 0 bases short and J 1 base short, with 6 bases between. The CDR3 loop spans 13 amino acids. CDR3 nucleotides: TGTGCCTGGAGTGTACGGGGGAACACTGAAGCTTTCTTT. It encodes CAWSVRGNTEAFF.

The chain has TRBV24-1 and TRBJ2-1; 7 bases are a match to TRBD1. Looked up from germline, CDR1 is KGHDR and CDR2 is SFDVKD. CDR3 length equals 16 residues. V lost 6 bases to trimming and J lost 7 bases; unmatched junction nucleotides: 14. CDR3: CATSFTGTERGNEQFF. The CDR3 coding sequence is TGTGCCACCAGTTTTACCGGGACAGAGAGGGGAAATGAGCAGTTCTTC.

The chain links TRBV18 to TRBJ1-1; 8 positions match TRBD1. CDR1 KGHSH and CDR2 LQKENI come from the germline V gene. The CDR3 runs to 13 residues. The V segment lost 7 bases and the J segment 5 bases; nucleotides outside the gene matches: 6. CDR3 region: CASFQGARTEAFF. Here the CDR3 DNA reads TGTGCCAGCTTCCAGGGGGCGCGAACTGAAGCTTTCTTT.

This clone was detected only a few times. The rearrangement links TRBV5-1 to TRBJ2-7; 11 bases agree with TRBD2. In germline, CDR1 is SGHRS, CDR2 YFSETQ. The CDR3 contains 14 residues. Trimming cost V 4 bases and J 7 bases; bases outside gene matches: 7. The CDR3 protein is CASSTRLAGWEQYF. The DNA for the CDR3 is TGCGCCAGCAGCACCCGACTAGCGGGGTGGGAGCAGTACTTC.

This chain connects TRBV4-3 to TRBJ2-2; no clear D. V dropped 4 bases and J dropped 5 bases, with 5 bases sitting between them. This CDR3 is built from 12 residues. Germline V gives CDR1 LGHNA, CDR2 YSLEER. This CDR3 is CASSPPTGELFF. In nucleotides, the CDR3 is TGCGCCAGCAGCCCCCCAACCGGGGAGCTGTTTTTT.

This chain links TRBV7-2 with TRBJ2-7, with D maybe TRBD1 (6 bases). This CDR3 has 16 residues. V lost 5 bases and J 2 bases, leaving 19 bases between the germline ends. CDR1 and CDR2 from the germline V gene are SGHTA and FQGNSA. The DNA of the CDR3 is TGTGCCAGCAGCGCAGAAGTTTGGACAGAAACCTACGAGCAGTACTTC. This encodes CASSAEVWTETYEQYF.

This clone occurred many times. The J gene is TRBJ1-3, the V gene TRBV4-1, with TRBD1 identical over 7 bases. CDR1 is MGHRA and CDR2 is YSYEKL in the germline V gene. Trimming took 2 bases from V and 3 from J; bases not matched to a gene: 7. There are 16 residues in the CDR3. As DNA, the CDR3 is TGCGCCAGCAGCCAATACACAGGGGCAGATGGAAACACCATATATTTT. Translating gives CASSQYTGADGNTIYF.